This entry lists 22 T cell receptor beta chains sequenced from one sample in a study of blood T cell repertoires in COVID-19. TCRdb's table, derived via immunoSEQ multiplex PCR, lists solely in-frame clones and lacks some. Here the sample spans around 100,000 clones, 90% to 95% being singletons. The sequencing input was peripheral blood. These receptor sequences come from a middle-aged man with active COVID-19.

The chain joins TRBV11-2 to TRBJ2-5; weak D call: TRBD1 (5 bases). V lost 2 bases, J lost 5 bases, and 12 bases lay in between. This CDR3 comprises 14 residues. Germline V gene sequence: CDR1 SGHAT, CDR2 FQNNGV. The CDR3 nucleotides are TGTGCCAGCAGCTTACGGCAGGGTGTTGAGACCCAGTACTTC. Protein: CASSLRQGVETQYF.

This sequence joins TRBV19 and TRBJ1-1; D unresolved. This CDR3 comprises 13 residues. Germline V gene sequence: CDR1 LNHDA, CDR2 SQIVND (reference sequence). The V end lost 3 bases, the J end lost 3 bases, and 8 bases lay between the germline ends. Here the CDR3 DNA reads TGTGCCAGTAGTATCACAGCTTACACTGAAGCTTTCTTT. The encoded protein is CASSITAYTEAFF.

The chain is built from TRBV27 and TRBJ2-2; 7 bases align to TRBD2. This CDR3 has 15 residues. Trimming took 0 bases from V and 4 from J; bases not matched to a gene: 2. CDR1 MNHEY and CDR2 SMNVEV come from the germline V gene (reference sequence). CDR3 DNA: TGTGCCAGCAGTTTATCCGGGGGGAGCACCGGGGAGCTGTTTTTT. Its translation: CASSLSGGSTGELFF.

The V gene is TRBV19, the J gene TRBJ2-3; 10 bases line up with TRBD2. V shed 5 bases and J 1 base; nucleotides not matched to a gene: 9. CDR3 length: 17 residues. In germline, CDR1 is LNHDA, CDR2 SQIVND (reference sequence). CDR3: CASSDPRGTSGTDTQYF. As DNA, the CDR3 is TGTGCCAGTAGTGACCCCCGTGGGACTAGCGGCACAGATACGCAGTATTTT.

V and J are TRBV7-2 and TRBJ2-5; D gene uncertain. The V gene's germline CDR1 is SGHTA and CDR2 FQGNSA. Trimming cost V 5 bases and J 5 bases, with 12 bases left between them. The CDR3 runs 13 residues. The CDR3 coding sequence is TGTGCCAGCAGCGAGGCTAGTATGGAGACCCAGTACTTC. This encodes CASSEASMETQYF.

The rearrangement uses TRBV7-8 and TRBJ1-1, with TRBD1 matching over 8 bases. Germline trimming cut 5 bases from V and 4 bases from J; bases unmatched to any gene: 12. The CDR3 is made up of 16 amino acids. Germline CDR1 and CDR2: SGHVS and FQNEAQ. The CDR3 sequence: CASSPSGRGRFTEAFF. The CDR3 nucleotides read TGTGCCAGCAGCCCCTCCGGCAGGGGGCGTTTCACTGAAGCTTTCTTT.

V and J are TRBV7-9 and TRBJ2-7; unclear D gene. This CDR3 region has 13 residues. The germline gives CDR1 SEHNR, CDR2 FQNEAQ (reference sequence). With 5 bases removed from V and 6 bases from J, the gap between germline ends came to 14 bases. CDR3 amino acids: CASSPAPSGEQYV. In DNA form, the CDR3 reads TGTGCCAGCAGCCCCGCCCCTTCGGGCGAGCAGTACGTC.

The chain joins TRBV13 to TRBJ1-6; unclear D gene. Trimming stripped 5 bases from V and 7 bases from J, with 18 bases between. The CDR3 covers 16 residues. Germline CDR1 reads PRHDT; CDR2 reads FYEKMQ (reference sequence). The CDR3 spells CASSLRTGNLNSPLHF. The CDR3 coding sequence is TGTGCCAGCAGCCTCAGGACGGGGAACTTAAATTCACCCCTCCACTTT.

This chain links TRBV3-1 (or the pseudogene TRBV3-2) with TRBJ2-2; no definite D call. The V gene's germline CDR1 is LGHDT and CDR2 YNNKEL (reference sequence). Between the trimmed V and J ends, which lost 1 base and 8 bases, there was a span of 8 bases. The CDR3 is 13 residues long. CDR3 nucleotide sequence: TGTGCCAGCAGCCAAGTGACTCGGGGGGAGCTGTTTTTT. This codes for CASSQVTRGELFF.

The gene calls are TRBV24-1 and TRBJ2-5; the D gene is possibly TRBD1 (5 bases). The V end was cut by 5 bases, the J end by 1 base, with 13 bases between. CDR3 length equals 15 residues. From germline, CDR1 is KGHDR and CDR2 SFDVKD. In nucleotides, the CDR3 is TGTGCCACCAGTGCAGGGTTGACGACCCAAGAGACCCAGTACTTC. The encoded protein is CATSAGLTTQETQYF.

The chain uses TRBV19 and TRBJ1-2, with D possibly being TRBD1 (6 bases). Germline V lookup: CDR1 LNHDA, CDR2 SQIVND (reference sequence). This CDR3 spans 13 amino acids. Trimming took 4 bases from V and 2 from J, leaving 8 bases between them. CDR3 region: CASSNTGNYGYTF. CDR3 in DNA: TGTGCCAGTAGTAACACAGGGAACTATGGCTACACCTTC.

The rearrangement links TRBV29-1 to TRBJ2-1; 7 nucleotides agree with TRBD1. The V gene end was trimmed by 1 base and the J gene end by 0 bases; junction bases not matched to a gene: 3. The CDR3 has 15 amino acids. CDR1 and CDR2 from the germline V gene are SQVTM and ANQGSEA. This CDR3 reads CSVEGGQPSYNEQFF. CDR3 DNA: TGCAGCGTTGAAGGGGGACAGCCCTCCTACAATGAGCAGTTCTTC.

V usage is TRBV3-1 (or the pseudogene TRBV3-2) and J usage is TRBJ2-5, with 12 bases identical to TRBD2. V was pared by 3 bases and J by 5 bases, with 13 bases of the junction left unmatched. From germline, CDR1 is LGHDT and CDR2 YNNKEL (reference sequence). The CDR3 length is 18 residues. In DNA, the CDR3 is TGTGCCAGCAGCCATCTAGCGCTAGCGGGAGGGCCCCGGGAGACCCAGTACTTC. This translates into CASSHLALAGGPRETQYF.

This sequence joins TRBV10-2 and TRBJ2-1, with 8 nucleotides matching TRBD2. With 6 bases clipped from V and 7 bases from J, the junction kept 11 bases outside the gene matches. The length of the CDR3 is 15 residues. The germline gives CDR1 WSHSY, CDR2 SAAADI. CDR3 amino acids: CASRAAGEFGNEQFF. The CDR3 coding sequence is TGCGCCAGCAGGGCAGCGGGGGAGTTTGGGAATGAGCAGTTCTTC.

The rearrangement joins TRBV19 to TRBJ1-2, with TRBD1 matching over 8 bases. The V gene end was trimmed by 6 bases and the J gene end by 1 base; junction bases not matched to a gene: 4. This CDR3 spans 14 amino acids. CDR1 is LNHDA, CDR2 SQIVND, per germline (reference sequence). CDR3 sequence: CASRGQEYNYGYTF. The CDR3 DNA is TGTGCCAGTAGGGGACAGGAGTATAACTATGGCTACACCTTC.

The CDR3: CASSATLRGLADSGANVLTF. As DNA, the CDR3 is TGCGCCAGCAGCGCTACCCTTAGGGGACTAGCGGACTCTGGGGCCAACGTCCTGACTTTC. The gene calls are TRBV5-1 and TRBJ2-6, with 11 bases lining up with TRBD2. The CDR3 is made up of 20 amino acids. CDR1 and CDR2 from the germline V gene are SGHRS and YFSETQ. V was pared by 4 bases and J by 0 bases, with 12 bases of the junction left unmatched.

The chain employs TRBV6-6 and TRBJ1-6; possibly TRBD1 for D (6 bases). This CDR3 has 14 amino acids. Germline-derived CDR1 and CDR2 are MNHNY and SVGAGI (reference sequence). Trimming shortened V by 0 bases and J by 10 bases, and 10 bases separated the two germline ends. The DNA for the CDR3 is TGTGCCAGCAGTTACTCGTCAGGGGCATCACCCCTCCACTTT. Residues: CASSYSSGASPLHF.

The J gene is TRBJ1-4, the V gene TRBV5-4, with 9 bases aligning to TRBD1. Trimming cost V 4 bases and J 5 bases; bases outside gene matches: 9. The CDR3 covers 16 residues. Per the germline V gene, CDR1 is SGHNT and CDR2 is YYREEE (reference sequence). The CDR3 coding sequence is TGTGCCAGCAGCCTCACAGGGGGCGCGGGAAATGAAAAACTGTTTTTT. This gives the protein CASSLTGGAGNEKLFF.

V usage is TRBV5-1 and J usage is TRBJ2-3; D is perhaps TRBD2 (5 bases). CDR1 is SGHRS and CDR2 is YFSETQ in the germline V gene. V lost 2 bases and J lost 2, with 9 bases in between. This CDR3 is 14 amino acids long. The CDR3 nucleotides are TGCGCCAGCAGCTTAAGGACTCTCACAGATACGCAGTATTTT. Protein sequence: CASSLRTLTDTQYF.

CDR3 DNA sequence: TGTGCCAGCTCACCCCAGGGGAAGAATGAGCAGTTCTTC. It yields the protein CASSPQGKNEQFF. The chain uses TRBV18 and TRBJ2-1, with D perhaps TRBD1 (6 bases). Trimming took 3 bases from V and 7 from J, leaving 10 bases between them. Germline-derived CDR1 and CDR2 are KGHSH and LQKENI. This CDR3 region has 13 residues.

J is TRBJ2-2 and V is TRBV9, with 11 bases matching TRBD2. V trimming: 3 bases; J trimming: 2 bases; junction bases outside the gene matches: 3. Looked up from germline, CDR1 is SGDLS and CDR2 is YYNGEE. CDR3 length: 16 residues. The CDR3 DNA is TGTGCCAGCAGCGAGGGACTAGCGGTTAACACCGGGGAGCTGTTTTTT. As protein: CASSEGLAVNTGELFF.

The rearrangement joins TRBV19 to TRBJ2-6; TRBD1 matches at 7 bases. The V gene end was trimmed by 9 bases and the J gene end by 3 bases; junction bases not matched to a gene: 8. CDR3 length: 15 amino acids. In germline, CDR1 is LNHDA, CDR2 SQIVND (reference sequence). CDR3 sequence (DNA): TGTGCCAGCGATATAGGGGGCCATGGGGCCAACGTCCTGACTTTC. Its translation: CASDIGGHGANVLTF.